The clone carrying this T cell receptor (beta chain) was seen many times. This entry comes from a study of early T cells in non-severe SARS-CoV-2 infection. This CDR3 is built from 14 residues. Trimming left V 1 base short and J 4 bases short, with 13 bases between. Germline lookup yields CDR1 SQVTM and CDR2 ANQGSEA. TCRdb re-called the 5' RACE reads with MiXCR, one entry per CDR3 protein. This table has roughly 54,000 distinct CDR3 sequences, roughly 8% appearing once. The sequence came from an adult who was a healthcare worker with PCR-confirmed SARS-CoV-2 infection or an uninfected control (not recorded which). The starting material was whole blood, obtained at baseline. The chain has TRBV29-1 and TRBJ1-1, with D tentatively TRBD1 (5 bases). The CDR3 DNA reads TGCAGCGTTGAAGGCCGGCAGGGAAGCACTGAAGCTTTCTTT. It is translated as CSVEGRQGSTEAFF.